Following are 29 T cell receptor beta chains from one sample sequenced in a study of cytomegalovirus exposure and HLA in healthy donors. Sequencing was performed with immunoSEQ multiplex PCR; in TCRdb, only in-frame clones are kept and a portion is missing. The sample carries about 120,000 clones, under 90% recorded once. Sequencing was done on a sample of PBMCs. These receptors were taken from a woman aged 18-29 years in good health and CMV-seronegative.

V and J are TRBV28 and TRBJ2-5; 9 nucleotides align to TRBD1. The CDR3 has 16 amino acids. The junction had 5 bases not matched to a gene; V was cut back by 3 bases and J by 0 bases. Per the germline V gene, CDR1 is MDHEN and CDR2 is SYDVKM. The CDR3: CASSLSTGGYQETQYF. CDR3 nucleotides: TGTGCCAGCAGTTTGTCGACAGGGGGGTACCAAGAGACCCAGTACTTC.

The gene calls are TRBV7-9 and TRBJ2-7; perhaps TRBD1 as D (6 bases). V dropped 1 base and J dropped 4 bases, with 17 bases sitting between them. There are 16 residues in the CDR3. The germline V gene encodes CDR1 SEHNR and CDR2 FQNEAQ (reference sequence). CDR3 DNA sequence: TGTGCCAGCAGCTTAGTTTCGGCAGGGGATAGTTACGAGCAGTACTTC. Its translation: CASSLVSAGDSYEQYF.

The V call is TRBV4-1, the J call TRBJ2-3; TRBD2 agrees at 14 bases. Losses at the gene ends were 1 base for V and 7 bases for J; bases not matched to a gene: 13. Germline V gene lookup returns CDR1 MGHRA and CDR2 YSYEKL. The CDR3 is 19 residues long. The CDR3: CASSQATPLTSGRENTQYF. Written as DNA, the CDR3 is TGCGCCAGCAGCCAAGCTACTCCGCTGACTAGCGGGAGGGAGAATACGCAGTATTTT.

The genes are TRBV7-9 and TRBJ1-2, with 8 bases matching TRBD1. V shed 4 bases, J shed 7 bases, and the junction held 14 bases outside the gene matches. The CDR3 is 16 residues long. From germline, CDR1 is SEHNR and CDR2 FQNEAQ (reference sequence). CDR3 loop: CASSSVPGQVTGGYTF. In DNA form, the CDR3 reads TGTGCCAGCAGCTCCGTCCCGGGACAGGTGACTGGTGGCTACACCTTC.

The chain joins TRBV5-1 to TRBJ1-3; TRBD1 agrees at 7 bases. V lost 1 base and J lost 0; bases outside the gene matches: 7. CDR3 length: 17 residues. Looked up from germline, CDR1 is SGHRS and CDR2 is YFSETQ. Here the CDR3 DNA reads TGCGCCAGCAGCTTGTCTCCGACAGGGCACTCTGGAAACACCATATATTTT. It yields the protein CASSLSPTGHSGNTIYF.

The chain combines TRBV29-1 with TRBJ2-7; 8 positions agree with TRBD2. V gave up 5 bases and J gave up 5 bases; unmatched junction bases: 8. Germline loops: CDR1 SQVTM, CDR2 ANQGSEA. The CDR3 has 13 residues. This CDR3 reads CSVRVAGSHEQYF. The CDR3 coding sequence is TGCAGCGTTAGGGTAGCGGGATCTCACGAGCAGTACTTC.

This sequence joins TRBV27 and TRBJ2-7, with 9 bases fitting TRBD2. The CDR3 runs 16 residues. CDR1 is MNHEY, CDR2 SMNVEV, per germline (reference sequence). Losses at the gene ends were 2 bases for V and 1 base for J; bases not matched to a gene: 6. DNA for the CDR3: TGTGCCAGCAGTTTACATGGCGGGAGGGGGTCCTACGAGCAGTACTTC. Its translation: CASSLHGGRGSYEQYF.

The rearrangement uses TRBV11-1 and TRBJ2-3, with 7 bases lining up with TRBD2. Germline values: CDR1 SGHAT, CDR2 FQDESV (reference sequence). CDR3 size: 14 residues. With V trimmed by 6 bases and J by 1 base, 4 bases remained unmatched. CDR3 in amino acids: CASSSTSGTDTQYF. CDR3 bases: TGTGCCAGCAGTAGTACTAGCGGCACAGATACGCAGTATTTT. The full variable domain, rest sourced from reference TRBV11-1 and TRBJ2-3, is EAEVAQSPRYKITEKSQAVAFWCDPISGHATLYWYRQILGQGPELLVQFQDESVVDDSQLPKDRFSAERLKGVDSTLKIQPAELGDSAMYLCASSSTSGTDTQYFGPGTRLTVL.

V and J are TRBV19 and TRBJ1-2; D not resolved. Germline-derived CDR1 and CDR2 are LNHDA and SQIVND (reference sequence). The CDR3 is made up of 16 amino acids. V was trimmed by 0 bases and J by 4 bases, leaving 15 bases between them. CDR3 protein: CASSIESGMPGYGYTF. The CDR3 DNA follows: TGTGCCAGTAGTATAGAGTCCGGGATGCCCGGCTATGGCTACACCTTC.

V and J are TRBV5-5 and TRBJ2-7, with D maybe TRBD2 (6 bases). CDR3 length: 14 residues. Per germline, CDR1 SGHKS and CDR2 YYEKEE (reference sequence). V lost 6 bases to trimming and J lost 2 bases, with 15 bases between them. As DNA, the CDR3 is TGTGCCAGCACCCGGGGTAGCGGAGCCTACGAGCAGTACTTC. As protein: CASTRGSGAYEQYF.

This clone has just one count. The rearrangement uses TRBV6-1 and TRBJ2-7; D unclear. This CDR3 has 13 residues. V was shortened by 0 bases and J by 4 bases, with 7 bases between the two germline ends. CDR1 MNHNS and CDR2 SASEGT come from the germline V gene. CDR3 in amino acids: CASSEASWYEQYF. The DNA of the CDR3 is TGTGCCAGCAGTGAAGCGAGTTGGTACGAGCAGTACTTC.

The V gene is TRBV28, the J gene TRBJ2-3; D is perhaps TRBD1 (7 bases). The CDR3 spans 21 residues. Trimming stripped 7 bases from V and 0 bases from J, with 32 bases between. Germline lookup yields CDR1 MDHEN and CDR2 SYDVKM. The CDR3 sequence is CASTPKRAEPGQKESTDTQYF. In DNA, the CDR3 is TGTGCCAGCACCCCAAAGCGGGCCGAACCGGGACAGAAGGAAAGCACAGATACGCAGTATTTT.

V and J are TRBV5-1 and TRBJ1-1; D possibly corresponds to TRBD1 (5 bases). Per germline, CDR1 SGHRS and CDR2 YFSETQ. V was cut by 4 bases and J by 6 bases, with 10 bases left in between. The CDR3 runs 12 residues. The CDR3 sequence: CASSRQGPEAFF. The CDR3, as DNA: TGCGCCAGCAGCCGTCAGGGCCCTGAAGCTTTCTTT.

V is TRBV7-2 and J is TRBJ2-1, with 8 bases aligning to TRBD2. V trimming: 5 bases; J trimming: 8 bases; junction bases outside the gene matches: 5. The CDR3 has 13 residues. Germline CDR1 SGHTA, CDR2 FQGNSA. The CDR3 DNA follows: TGTGCCAGCAGCCCCCGACTAGCGTATGAGCAGTTCTTC. Translated, it gives CASSPRLAYEQFF.

V usage is TRBV10-1 and J usage is TRBJ1-1, with TRBD1 as a possible D gene (5 bases). The CDR3 loop spans 13 amino acids. Looked up from germline, CDR1 is WNHNN and CDR2 is SYGVQD (reference sequence). V was cut by 4 bases and J by 5 bases, with 11 bases left in between. CDR3 bases: TGCGCCAGCAGTGCGGGGGGAATTACTGAAGCTTTCTTT. Its translation is CASSAGGITEAFF.

The V call is TRBV4-2, the J call TRBJ2-7, with 11 bases identical to TRBD2. Germline assignment: CDR1 LGHNA and CDR2 YNFKEQ. The CDR3 has 17 residues. V lost 3 bases, J lost 1 base, and 8 bases stayed unmatched. The CDR3 DNA reads as TGTGCCAGCAGCCATCTGGCGGGACTAGCGGAATCCTACGAGCAGTACTTC. Residues: CASSHLAGLAESYEQYF.

The chain is built from TRBV5-4 and TRBJ1-4; TRBD1 matches at 7 bases. The germline gives CDR1 SGHNT, CDR2 YYREEE (reference sequence). This CDR3 spans 15 amino acids. V was pared by 3 bases and J by 4 bases, with 6 bases of the junction left unmatched. The CDR3 sequence: CASSSRTGSNEKLFF. The CDR3, as DNA: TGTGCCAGCAGCTCCCGGACAGGAAGTAATGAAAAACTGTTTTTT.

V gene TRBV4-2 combines with J gene TRBJ1-1; D is uncertain. CDR1 LGHNA and CDR2 YNFKEQ come from the germline V gene. The CDR3 has 15 amino acids. Trimming left V 1 base short and J 0 bases short, with 9 bases between. The CDR3 here is CASSQARVMNTEAFF. CDR3 DNA sequence: TGTGCCAGCAGCCAAGCTCGAGTCATGAACACTGAAGCTTTCTTT.

The rearrangement joins TRBV5-1 to TRBJ1-2; TRBD1 matches at 7 bases. The trim removed 4 bases at V and 3 bases at J, leaving 3 bases unmatched. Germline V gene sequence: CDR1 SGHRS, CDR2 YFSETQ. The CDR3 has 13 residues. CDR3 in amino acids: CASSEGTDYGYTF. DNA of the CDR3: TGCGCCAGCAGCGAGGGGACAGACTATGGCTACACCTTC.

The chain has TRBV19 and TRBJ2-1, with TRBD2 as a possible D gene (6 bases). The germline V gene has CDR1 LNHDA and CDR2 SQIVND (reference sequence). This CDR3 contains 16 residues. With 4 bases removed from V and 4 bases from J, the gap between germline ends came to 17 bases. CDR3: CASSRLTGEVYNEQFF. In nucleotides, the CDR3 is TGTGCCAGTAGTAGGTTGACGGGGGAGGTTTACAATGAGCAGTTCTTC. The whole variable domain, filled in from reference TRBV19 and TRBJ2-1, reads DGGITQSPKYLFRKEGQNVTLSCEQNLNHDAMYWYRQDPGQGLRLIYYSQIVNDFQKGDIAEGYSVSREKKESFPLTVTSAQKNPTAFYLCASSRLTGEVYNEQFFGPGTRLTVL.

The genes are TRBV4-2 and TRBJ2-1; D remains unclear. CDR1 is LGHNA, CDR2 YNFKEQ, per germline. This CDR3 is built from 16 residues. The germline V and J ends were trimmed by 0 bases and 0 bases, with 9 bases remaining between them. CDR3 nucleotide sequence: TGTGCCAGCAGCCAAGATCTGGTGAGCTCCTACAATGAGCAGTTCTTC. Amino acids: CASSQDLVSSYNEQFF.

The chain has TRBV11-2 and TRBJ1-1, with D possibly TRBD1 on 6 matching bases. The CDR3 sequence is 17 residues long. Per the germline V gene, CDR1 is SGHAT and CDR2 is FQNNGV. Trimming stripped 8 bases from V and 6 bases from J, with 28 bases between. CDR3 sequence reads: CASRVLRGSGVGAEAFF. The CDR3 DNA follows: TGTGCCAGCCGCGTACTCCGCGGGTCAGGGGTGGGCGCTGAAGCTTTCTTT.

The chain has TRBV19 and TRBJ1-1, with D maybe TRBD1 (5 bases). The CDR3 consists of 13 residues. CDR1 and CDR2 (germline): LNHDA, SQIVND (reference sequence). Trimming shortened V by 1 base and J by 5 bases, and 8 bases separated the two germline ends. The CDR3 DNA reads as TGTGCCAGTAGTATAGGTAGGGGAACTGAAGCTTTCTTT. It is translated as CASSIGRGTEAFF.

The V gene is TRBV15, the J gene TRBJ1-2; D is unclear. Per germline, CDR1 LNHNV and CDR2 YYDKDF (reference sequence). Deletions cut 1 base from V and 0 bases from J, with 15 bases between. This CDR3 is 17 amino acids long. The CDR3 is CATSRAGGPTANYGYTF. In DNA form, the CDR3 reads TGTGCCACCAGCAGAGCGGGCGGGCCTACAGCTAACTATGGCTACACCTTC.

J is TRBJ1-1 and V is TRBV11-3, with D unclear. The CDR3 is made up of 13 amino acids. The germline V and J ends were trimmed by 0 bases and 8 bases, with 10 bases remaining between them. The germline CDR1 and CDR2 sequences are SGHNT and YENEEA. The CDR3 sequence: CASSLDPLTEAFF. The CDR3, as DNA: TGTGCCAGCAGCTTAGATCCGTTAACAGAAGCTTTCTTT.

The chain links TRBV6-1 to TRBJ2-1; TRBD2 agrees at 12 bases. The CDR3 contains 16 residues. V shed 3 bases and J 15 bases; nucleotides not matched to a gene: 15. Germline V CDR1 and CDR2: MNHNS, SASEGT. CDR3 loop: CASSEGVTSGRVEAFF. DNA of the CDR3: TGTGCCAGCAGTGAGGGCGTGACTAGCGGGAGAGTCGAAGCGTTCTTC.

J is TRBJ2-5 and V is TRBV6-1; D remains ambiguous. CDR3 length: 10 residues. V gave up 9 bases and J gave up 5 bases, with 7 bases separating them. Germline CDR1 is MNHNS and CDR2 is SASEGT. CDR3 sequence (DNA): TGTGCCAGTGAGGAGGAGACCCAGTACTTC. Translation gives CASEEETQYF.

The chain uses TRBV9 and TRBJ1-2; D is possibly TRBD1 (6 bases). Looked up from germline, CDR1 is SGDLS and CDR2 is YYNGEE. This CDR3 spans 14 amino acids. V lost 2 bases to trimming and J lost 8 bases, with 16 bases between them. The CDR3 DNA reads as TGTGCCAGCAGCGTCCGGGACACCAACATCGGCTACACCTTC. Translated, it gives CASSVRDTNIGYTF.

V and J are TRBV11-2 and TRBJ1-2, with unresolved D. The ends were cut back, 2 bases at V and 2 bases at J, with 9 bases in the middle. Germline-derived CDR1 and CDR2 are SGHAT and FQNNGV. The CDR3 extends over 14 amino acids. CDR3 loop: CASSLPENNYGYTF. For the CDR3, the DNA is TGTGCCAGCAGCTTACCAGAAAACAACTATGGCTACACCTTC.